In this sample, the clone carrying this T cell receptor beta chain turned up a few times. This entry comes from a study of CD8+CD57+ T cells in acquired aplastic anemia. Flow cytometry had shown expanded CD8+CD57+ cells in the patients chosen for sequencing. V lost 0 bases and J lost 2, with 8 bases in between. Germline-derived CDR1 and CDR2 are LNHNV and YYDKDF (reference sequence). The CDR3 length is 15 residues. TCR beta VDJ and CDR3 profiling used genomic DNA as template. In TCRdb, the reads were re-called with MiXCR into one record per CDR3 protein. The sample records some 180,000 distinct CDR3 sequences, roughly 63% being singletons.

V and J are TRBV15 and TRBJ1-3; a weak D match, TRBD1 (5 bases). This receptor was obtained from a human donor with aplastic anemia. The source material was sorted CD4+, CD8+, or CD8+CD57+ T cells (not recorded which) from PBMCs. The chain's CDR3 is CATSRDREPGNTIYF. The CDR3 DNA is TGTGCCACCAGCAGAGACAGGGAGCCTGGAAACACCATATATTTT.